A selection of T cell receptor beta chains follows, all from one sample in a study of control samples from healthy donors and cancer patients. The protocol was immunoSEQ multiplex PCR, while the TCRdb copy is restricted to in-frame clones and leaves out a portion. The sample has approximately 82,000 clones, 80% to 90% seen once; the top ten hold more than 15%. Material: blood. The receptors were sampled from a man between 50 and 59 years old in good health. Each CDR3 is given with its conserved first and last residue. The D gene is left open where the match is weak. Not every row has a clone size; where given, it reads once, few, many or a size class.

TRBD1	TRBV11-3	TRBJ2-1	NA	CASSSGQGGGNEQFF	TGTGCCAGCAGCTCTGGACAGGGGGGAGGCAATGAGCAGTTCTTC
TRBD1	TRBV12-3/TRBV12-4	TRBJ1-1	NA	CASSSDRAGEAFF	TGTGCCAGCAGTTCAGACAGGGCGGGTGAAGCTTTCTTT
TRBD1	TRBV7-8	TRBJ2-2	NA	CASSLMGQGVSGELFF	TGTGCCAGCAGTTTAATGGGACAGGGGGTATCCGGGGAGCTGTTTTTT
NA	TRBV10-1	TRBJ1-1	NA	CASSEAGVGNTEAFF	TGCGCCAGCAGTGAGGCAGGAGTGGGGAACACTGAAGCTTTCTTT
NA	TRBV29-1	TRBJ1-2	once	CSAYGHLNYGYTF	TGCAGCGCTTACGGACACCTTAACTATGGCTACACCTTC
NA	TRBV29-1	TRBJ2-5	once	CSVVRGLQETQYF	TGCAGCGTTGTCAGGGGATTACAAGAGACCCAGTACTTC
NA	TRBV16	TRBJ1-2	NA	CASSQSLGGYTF	TGTGCCAGCAGCCAATCTCTGGGAGGCTACACCTTC
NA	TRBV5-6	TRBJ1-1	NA	CASSLGTGEAFF	TGTGCCAGCAGCTTGGGTACGGGTGAAGCTTTCTTT
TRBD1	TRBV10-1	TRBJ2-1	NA	CASSEVTGMGEQFF	TGCGCCAGCAGTGAGGTGACAGGGATGGGTGAGCAGTTCTTC
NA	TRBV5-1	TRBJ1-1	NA	CASSSPGSTEAFF	TGCGCCAGCAGCTCCCCAGGGAGCACTGAAGCTTTCTTT
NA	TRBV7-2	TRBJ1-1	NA	CASSSERGAEAFF	TGTGCCAGCAGCTCCGAACGAGGAGCTGAAGCTTTCTTT
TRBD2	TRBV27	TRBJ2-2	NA	CASSPPQGLTGELFF	TGTGCCAGCAGTCCCCCGCAGGGACTAACCGGGGAGCTGTTTTTT
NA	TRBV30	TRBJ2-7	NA	CAWSVETYEQYF	TGTGCCTGGAGTGTCGAAACCTACGAGCAGTACTTC
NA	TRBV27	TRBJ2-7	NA	CASSFGLPTTYEQYF	TGTGCCAGCAGCTTCGGGCTACCGACGACCTACGAGCAGTACTTC
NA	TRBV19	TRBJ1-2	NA	CASAWDIKTHGYTF	TGTGCCAGCGCCTGGGACATAAAAACTCATGGCTACACCTTC
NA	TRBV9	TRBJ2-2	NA	CASSVASGYPNTGELFF	TGTGCCAGCAGCGTAGCATCAGGATACCCGAACACCGGGGAGCTGTTTTTT
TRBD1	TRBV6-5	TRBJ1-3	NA	CASSYSDRGGNTIYF	TGTGCCAGCAGTTACTCGGACAGGGGCGGAAACACCATATATTTT
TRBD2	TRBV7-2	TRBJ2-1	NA	CASSSSGRDEQFF	TGTGCCAGCAGCTCTAGCGGGAGGGATGAGCAGTTCTTC
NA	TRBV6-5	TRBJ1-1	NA	CASTYPGSVEAFF	TGTGCCAGCACCTATCCGGGATCCGTTGAAGCTTTCTTT
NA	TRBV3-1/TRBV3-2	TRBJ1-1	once	CASRSRGTEAFF	TGTGCCTCTCGTTCCAGGGGCACTGAAGCTTTCTTT
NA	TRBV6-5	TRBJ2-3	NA	CASRAGATTDTQYF	TGTGCCAGTCGTGCGGGGGCCACCACAGATACGCAGTATTTT
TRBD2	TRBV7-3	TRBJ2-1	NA	CASSRTSGNNNEQFF	TGTGCCAGCAGTCGGACTAGCGGAAATAACAATGAGCAGTTCTTC
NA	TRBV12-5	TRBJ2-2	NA	CASYRGGGDGWGAGELFF	TGTGCTAGTTACAGGGGAGGGGGGGACGGTTGGGGCGCCGGGGAGCTGTTTTTT
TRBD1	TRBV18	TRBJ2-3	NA	CASSPLRTGGPDTQYF	TGTGCCAGCTCACCGCTTCGGACAGGGGGCCCAGATACGCAGTATTTT
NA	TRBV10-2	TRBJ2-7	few	CASSHGAWEQYF	TGCGCCAGCAGCCACGGAGCTTGGGAGCAGTACTTC
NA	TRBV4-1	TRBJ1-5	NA	CASSQDANNQPQHF	TGCGCCAGCAGCCAAGATGCGAACAATCAGCCCCAGCATTTT
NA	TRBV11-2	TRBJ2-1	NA	CASSLSGNEQFF	TGTGCCAGCAGCTTATCCGGGAATGAGCAGTTCTTC
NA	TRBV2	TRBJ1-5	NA	CASSESGAQPQHF	TGTGCCAGCAGTGAAAGTGGTGCTCAGCCCCAGCATTTT
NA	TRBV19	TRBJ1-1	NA	CASSPTRARKHTEAFF	TGTGCCAGTAGCCCCACCCGGGCGCGTAAGCACACTGAAGCTTTCTTT
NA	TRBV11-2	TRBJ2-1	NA	CASSLEYSGANEQFF	TGTGCCAGCAGCTTAGAGTACTCGGGGGCGAATGAGCAGTTCTTC
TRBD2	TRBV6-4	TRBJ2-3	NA	CASSDSFSGSPDTQYF	TGTGCCAGCAGTGACAGCTTTAGCGGGAGTCCGGATACGCAGTATTTT
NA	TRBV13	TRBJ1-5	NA	CASSLAGQPQHF	TGTGCCAGCAGCTTAGCCGGGCAGCCCCAGCATTTT
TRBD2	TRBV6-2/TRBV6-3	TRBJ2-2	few	CASSPHEGVAGARTGELFF	TGTGCCAGCAGTCCCCACGAGGGGGTAGCGGGAGCGAGAACCGGGGAGCTGTTTTTT
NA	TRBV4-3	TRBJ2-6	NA	CASSQDLLAGANVLTF	TGCGCCAGCAGCCAAGATCTCCTCGCTGGGGCCAACGTCCTGACTTTC
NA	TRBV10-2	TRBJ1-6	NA	CASSERENSPLHF	TGCGCCAGCAGTGAAAGGGAGAATTCACCCCTCCACTTT
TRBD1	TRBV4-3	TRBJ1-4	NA	CASSQGTGGWEKLFF	TGCGCCAGCAGCCAAGGAACAGGGGGCTGGGAAAAACTGTTTTTT
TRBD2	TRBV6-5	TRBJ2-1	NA	CASRSLAASYNEQFF	TGTGCCAGCAGATCGCTAGCGGCCTCCTACAATGAGCAGTTCTTC
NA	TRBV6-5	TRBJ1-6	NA	CASSSSSGTNSPLHF	TGTGCCAGCAGTTCATCCTCCGGGACAAATTCACCCCTCCACTTT
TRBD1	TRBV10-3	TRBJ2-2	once	CATGMNRGNTGELFF	TGTGCCACTGGTATGAACAGGGGAAACACCGGGGAGCTGTTTTTT
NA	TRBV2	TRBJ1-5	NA	CASSTQSNQPQHF	TGTGCCAGCAGTACCCAGAGCAATCAGCCCCAGCATTTT
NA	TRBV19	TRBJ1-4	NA	CASTKGSGSFNEKLFF	TGTGCCAGTACCAAAGGGTCGGGAAGTTTTAATGAAAAACTGTTTTTT
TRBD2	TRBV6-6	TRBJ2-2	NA	CASSPGRGIPNTGELFF	TGTGCCAGCAGTCCCGGGAGGGGTATACCTAACACCGGGGAGCTGTTTTTT
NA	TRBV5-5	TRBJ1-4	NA	CASSRVDQGPRGKLFF	TGTGCCAGCAGCCGCGTGGATCAGGGCCCACGGGGGAAACTGTTTTTT
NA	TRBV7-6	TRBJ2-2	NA	CASSRGYTGELFF	TGTGCCAGCAGCCGTGGATACACCGGGGAGCTGTTTTTT
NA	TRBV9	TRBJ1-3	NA	CASSPPSGNTIYF	TGTGCCAGCAGCCCCCCCTCTGGAAACACCATATATTTT
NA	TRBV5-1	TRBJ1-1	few	CASSQGRAGTEAFF	TGCGCCAGCAGTCAAGGGAGGGCGGGCACTGAAGCTTTCTTT
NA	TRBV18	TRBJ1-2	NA	CASSPPGPPLWGYTF	TGTGCCAGCTCACCACCGGGACCTCCGCTATGGGGCTACACCTTC
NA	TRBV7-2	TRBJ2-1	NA	CASSFRGLSYNEQFF	TGTGCCAGCAGCTTCAGGGGTTTGTCCTACAATGAGCAGTTCTTC
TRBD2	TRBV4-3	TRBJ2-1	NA	CASSEYEQGIGTSAYNEQFF	TGCGCCAGCAGTGAATATGAACAGGGGATAGGGACTAGCGCGTACAATGAGCAGTTCTTC
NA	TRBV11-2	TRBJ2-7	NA	CASSSNTGWEYEQYF	TGTGCCAGCAGCTCTAACACAGGCTGGGAATACGAGCAGTACTTC
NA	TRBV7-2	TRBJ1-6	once	CASSLVGGEGSPLHF	TGTGCCAGCAGCTTAGTGGGGGGCGAAGGTTCACCCCTCCACTTT
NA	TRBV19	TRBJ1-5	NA	CASSTAMTTQPQHF	TGTGCCAGTAGTACGGCCATGACCACTCAGCCCCAGCATTTT
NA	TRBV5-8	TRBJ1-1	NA	CASSAGWGTEAFF	TGTGCCAGCAGCGCTGGATGGGGCACTGAAGCTTTCTTT
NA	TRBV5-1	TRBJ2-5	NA	CASSLGSGGGETQYF	TGCGCCAGCAGCTTGGGGTCGGGGGGCGGAGAGACCCAGTACTTC